These T cell receptor beta chains were read from a single sample in a study of PD-L1 blockade in urothelial cancer. Sequencing used immunoSEQ multiplex PCR; TCRdb keeps in-frame clones, though not all of them. This table holds tens of thousands of clones, 84% found once. Specimen: PBMCs, collected around atezolizumab (anti-PD-L1) treatment. These receptors all come from a man aged 50 or older with urothelial cancer. The CDR3 runs from the conserved cysteine through the conserved F or W.

j_call,v_call,cdr3_length,cdr3_aa
TRBJ2-1,TRBV10-1,14,CASSGLAQGNEQFF
TRBJ1-1,TRBV10-3,17,CAISESESGTGGTEAFF
TRBJ2-1,TRBV9,19,CASSVEAPPRAGLNNEQFF
TRBJ1-1,TRBV19,14,CASSIVGENTEAFF
TRBJ2-3,TRBV9,17,CASSAPRQGVTRDTQYF
TRBJ2-4,TRBV6-5,15,CASSLSVGARNIQYF
TRBJ1-3,TRBV19,14,CASSQTGDGNTIYF
TRBJ2-3,TRBV4-2,17,CASSQQVAGERTDTQYF
TRBJ2-3,TRBV5-3,17,CARSQEEGTESTDTQYF
TRBJ2-2,TRBV7-9,17,CASPKGQGFSNTGELFF
TRBJ1-2,TRBV19,14,CASSIVAGNYGYTF
TRBJ2-5,TRBV30,12,CAWSVSRETQYF
TRBJ2-5,TRBV6-5,13,CASGSGGQETQYF
TRBJ2-3,TRBV7-9,15,CASSRDLPSTDTQYF
TRBJ2-7,TRBV4-1,15,CASSRGASGRSEQYF
TRBJ2-1,TRBV10-2,15,CASSRDRGIYNEQFF
TRBJ2-7,TRBV6-4,13,CASSENPGSEQYF
TRBJ1-4,TRBV5-1,14,CASSTGNSNEKLFF
TRBJ2-3,TRBV7-6,18,CASSLISGGGTSTDTQYF
TRBJ2-2,TRBV30,18,CAWSVRAVTRGFTGELFF
TRBJ2-2,TRBV4-1,17,CASSQVIFRVGTGELFF
TRBJ1-3,TRBV19,14,CASKGGPSGNTIYF
TRBJ2-7,TRBV30,15,CAWSVPSGGAYEQYF
TRBJ1-5,TRBV28,15,CASRRQGGINQPQHF
TRBJ2-7,TRBV7-9,12,CASSFKVSEQYF
TRBJ1-1,TRBV9,14,CASSVGGADTEAFF
TRBJ2-4,TRBV30,13,CAWSPGQGNIQYF
TRBJ2-2,TRBV5-1,15,CASSFERGRTGELFF
TRBJ2-1,TRBV27,17,CASSFRGGIITYNEQFF
TRBJ1-2,TRBV6-5,12,CASSSDRYGYTF
TRBJ2-3,TRBV7-3,14,CASSSSGGTDTQYF
TRBJ2-1,TRBV4-1,18,CASSQALPRDRDSNEQFF
TRBJ2-7,TRBV29-1,11,CSVGRVYEQYF
TRBJ1-5,TRBV5-5,15,CASSPSAASNQPQHF
TRBJ2-5,TRBV11-1,13,CASSHPGLETQYF
TRBJ2-7,TRBV10-1,13,CASSESGAQGTYF
TRBJ2-7,TRBV7-6,14,CASSPGGSGHEQYF
TRBJ2-7,TRBV6-1,14,CASSVAQIPYEQYF
TRBJ2-7,TRBV6-5,11,CASRTSDRQYF
TRBJ2-1,TRBV6-4,13,CASSDRQGNEQFF
TRBJ2-2,TRBV9,16,CASSVGDFPNTGELFF
TRBJ2-1,TRBV19,11,CASSSGQLQFF
TRBJ2-1,TRBV14,14,CASSLTGMDSEQFF
TRBJ2-7,TRBV28,17,CASSPRLAGGSRSEQYF
TRBJ1-6,TRBV5-1,15,CASSLGPGQNSPLHF
TRBJ2-1,TRBV30,13,CAWSVSLANEQFF
TRBJ2-3,TRBV9,18,CASSPTGGAGWGTDTQYF
TRBJ2-2,TRBV7-9,15,CASSPLATNTGELFF
TRBJ1-2,TRBV6-5,13,CATMDRAFAGYTF
TRBJ2-5,TRBV5-6,14,CASSVTQGEETQYF
TRBJ2-7,TRBV7-9,15,CASSSGLAGVYEQYF